Listed here are 27 T cell receptor beta chains from one sample, sequenced in a study of T-cell reconstitution after alpha-beta-depleted transplantation in children. For TCRbeta, the library was prepared with unique molecular identifiers. MiXCR, run by TCRdb on the PCR reads, gives a single entry per CDR3 protein. The sample gives approximately 390,000 distinct CDR3 sequences, 11% of which show up once; approximately 5% is in the top ten. Sequencing used PBMCs from the stem cell graft donor, obtained from the stem cell graft. The receptors derive from a human donor who donated a stem cell graft to a child with acute myeloid leukemia.

This clonotype turned up a few times. The chain carries TRBV5-6 and TRBJ1-2, with D tentatively TRBD1 (6 bases). The length of the CDR3 is 14 residues. The V end was cut by 2 bases, the J end by 7 bases, with 15 bases between. Germline values: CDR1 SGHDT, CDR2 YYEEEE. As DNA, the CDR3 is TGTGCCAGCAGCTTAACTACAGGGTACGGTGGCTACACCTTC. It translates to CASSLTTGYGGYTF.

This chain links TRBV7-9 with TRBJ2-5; maybe TRBD1 (5 bases). Germline V gene lookup returns CDR1 SEHNR and CDR2 FQNEAQ (reference sequence). V lost 3 bases and J lost 0, with 5 bases in between. This CDR3 comprises 13 residues. The CDR3, as DNA: TGTGCCAGCAGCTTCAGGGACCAAGAGACCCAGTACTTC. Residues: CASSFRDQETQYF.

This clonotype was counted a few times. V and J are TRBV15 and TRBJ2-2; 9 bases map to TRBD1. Germline CDR1 is LNHNV and CDR2 is YYDKDF (reference sequence). The CDR3 consists of 15 residues. After removal of 4 bases from V and 5 bases from J, the junction contained 5 bases not matched to a gene. CDR3 in amino acids: CATSTHRGLTGELFF. The CDR3 DNA follows: TGTGCCACCAGCACACACAGGGGGCTTACCGGGGAGCTGTTTTTT.

This clonotype was seen at least ten times. V gene TRBV6-1 combines with J gene TRBJ2-5; D gene ambiguous. Trimming cost V 4 bases and J 2 bases, with 8 bases left between them. CDR3 length equals 13 residues. CDR1 MNHNS and CDR2 SASEGT come from the germline V gene. This CDR3 reads CASSAQVQETQYF. The CDR3 DNA is TGTGCCAGCAGTGCCCAAGTACAAGAGACCCAGTACTTC.

V gene TRBV15 combines with J gene TRBJ2-3, with D maybe TRBD2 (5 bases). V dropped 0 bases and J dropped 3 bases, with 10 bases sitting between them. The CDR3 is made up of 15 amino acids. CDR1 is LNHNV, CDR2 YYDKDF, per germline (reference sequence). The CDR3 spells CATSRDQAVTDTQYF. The DNA of the CDR3 is TGTGCCACCAGCAGAGATCAAGCGGTTACAGATACGCAGTATTTT.

V is TRBV7-9 and J is TRBJ2-1; no clear D gene. Germline V gene sequence: CDR1 SEHNR, CDR2 FQNEAQ (reference sequence). Trimming removed 0 bases at V and 8 bases at J, with 11 bases between. The CDR3 spans 14 residues. CDR3 in amino acids: CASSLAMLVDEQFF. For the CDR3, the DNA is TGTGCCAGCAGCTTAGCGATGCTAGTCGATGAGCAGTTCTTC.

This clonotype has at least ten counts. CDR3 amino acids: CASSLSGISSYEQYF. CDR3 bases: TGTGCCAGCAGCTTGTCGGGGATTAGCTCCTACGAGCAGTACTTC. The V gene is TRBV5-8, the J gene TRBJ2-7; tentative D call: TRBD2 (5 bases). Germline V CDR1 and CDR2: SGHTS, YDEGEE. The ends were cut back, 1 base at V and 0 bases at J, with 11 bases in the middle. The CDR3 length is 15 residues.

This clonotype was recorded at least ten times. The gene calls are TRBV9 and TRBJ1-2, with TRBD1 identical over 9 bases. Trimming cost V 0 bases and J 3 bases; bases outside gene matches: 3. Germline V gene sequence: CDR1 SGDLS, CDR2 YYNGEE. The CDR3 runs to 15 residues. For the CDR3, the DNA is TGTGCCAGCAGCGTAGAGGACAGGGGTCACTATGGCTACACCTTC. Protein sequence: CASSVEDRGHYGYTF.

This clonotype was found a few times. The V gene is TRBV12-3 or TRBV12-4, the J gene TRBJ2-1; 9 bases line up with TRBD2. J gave up 7 bases and V 2 bases, and 3 bases lay outside the gene matches. This CDR3 contains 14 residues. The CDR3 sequence is CASSLLAGPNEQFF. The CDR3 nucleotides read TGTGCCAGCAGTTTACTAGCGGGGCCAAATGAGCAGTTCTTC.

The chain recombines TRBV29-1 with TRBJ2-2, with D possibly being TRBD1 (6 bases). In germline, CDR1 is SQVTM, CDR2 ANQGSEA. The CDR3 consists of 13 residues. Trimming shortened V by 3 bases and J by 4 bases, and 9 bases separated the two germline ends. CDR3: CSVDRGVTGELFF. In DNA, the CDR3 is TGCAGCGTTGACAGGGGTGTCACCGGGGAGCTGTTTTTT.

This clonotype was seen only a few times. This rearrangement joins TRBV29-1 to TRBJ1-3; D remains unclear. CDR3 size: 16 residues. Per germline, CDR1 SQVTM and CDR2 ANQGSEA. The V end was cut by 6 bases, the J end by 0 bases, with 18 bases between. CDR3 nucleotide sequence: TGCAGCGTCATAACTCACGACACAAGCTCTGGAAACACCATATATTTT. Amino acids: CSVITHDTSSGNTIYF.

The chain joins TRBV5-1 to TRBJ1-2; D is possibly TRBD1 (6 bases). Germline CDR1 and CDR2: SGHRS and YFSETQ. The germline V and J ends were trimmed by 1 base and 5 bases, with 9 bases remaining between them. The CDR3 runs to 13 residues. The CDR3, as DNA: TGCGCCAGCAGCTTGAGGGGGTTATATGGCTACACCTTC. This codes for CASSLRGLYGYTF.

This clonotype turned up a few times. The chain links TRBV4-2 to TRBJ2-1; the match to TRBD2 covers 9 bases. This CDR3 contains 17 residues. Looked up from germline, CDR1 is LGHNA and CDR2 is YNFKEQ. J gave up 4 bases and V 2 bases, and 9 bases lay outside the gene matches. The CDR3 loop reads CASSQSLLAGVYNEQFF. The CDR3 nucleotides read TGTGCCAGCAGCCAAAGTTTACTAGCGGGCGTATACAATGAGCAGTTCTTC.

This clonotype was seen repeatedly, ten times or more. The rearrangement joins TRBV29-1 to TRBJ2-5, with TRBD2 identical over 13 bases. Trimming took 7 bases from V and 4 from J; bases not matched to a gene: 6. The CDR3 contains 14 residues. Per the germline V gene, CDR1 is SQVTM and CDR2 is ANQGSEA. CDR3 loop: CSGRTSGSGETQYF. The DNA for the CDR3 is TGCAGCGGTAGGACTAGCGGGAGTGGAGAGACCCAGTACTTC.

As DNA, the CDR3 is TGTGCCAGCAGTTACTCCGGGACTAGCACCGCAGATACGCAGTATTTT. Amino acids: CASSYSGTSTADTQYF. The V gene is TRBV6-5, the J gene TRBJ2-3, with 9 bases lining up with TRBD2. Germline V gives CDR1 MNHEY, CDR2 SVGAGI. This CDR3 comprises 16 residues. The trim removed 0 bases at V and 4 bases at J, leaving 5 bases unmatched.

The chain is built from TRBV20-1 and TRBJ2-5; no firm D call. The CDR3 length is 13 residues. In germline, CDR1 is DFQATT, CDR2 SNEGSKA (reference sequence). Trimming took off 3 bases at V and 0 bases at J, with 8 bases between the two ends. CDR3 sequence: CSASLTYQETQYF. CDR3 DNA sequence: TGCAGTGCTAGCCTCACATACCAAGAGACCCAGTACTTC.

The sample holds a few counts of this clonotype. This chain connects TRBV6-2 or TRBV6-3 to TRBJ2-3; D may be TRBD2 (6 bases). V gave up 2 bases and J gave up 1 base, with 13 bases separating them. The germline V gene encodes CDR1 MNHEY and CDR2 SVGEGT. The CDR3 length is 16 residues. CDR3 sequence: CASSYPPWEGTDTQYF. The DNA for the CDR3 is TGTGCCAGCAGTTACCCCCCATGGGAGGGCACAGATACGCAGTATTTT.

This clonotype was picked up a small number of times. The chain recombines TRBV7-9 with TRBJ2-2, with a tentative D call TRBD1 (6 bases). V dropped 3 bases and J dropped 1 base, with 9 bases sitting between them. From germline, CDR1 is SEHNR and CDR2 FQNEAQ (reference sequence). The CDR3 length is 15 residues. CDR3 nucleotide sequence: TGTGCCAGCAGCTTCTGGGGGCGGAACACCGGGGAGCTGTTTTTT. Amino acids: CASSFWGRNTGELFF. The full variable domain, with the rest looked up from reference TRBV7-9 and TRBJ2-2, is DTGVSQNPRHKITKRGQNVTFRCDPISEHNRLYWYRQTLGQGPEFLTYFQNEAQLEKSRLLSDRFSAERPKGSFSTLEIQRTEQGDSAMYLCASSFWGRNTGELFFGEGSRLTVL.

This clonotype was picked up many times. The genes are TRBV5-1 and TRBJ2-3, with TRBD2 identical over 7 bases. V gave up 4 bases and J gave up 6 bases; unmatched junction bases: 5. CDR1 is SGHRS and CDR2 is YFSETQ in the germline V gene. This CDR3 is built from 13 residues. The CDR3 coding sequence is TGCGCCAGCAGCGTGGGGAGGGATGATACGCAGTATTTT. Residues: CASSVGRDDTQYF.

The chain joins TRBV7-9 to TRBJ2-1; 8 bases map to TRBD1. Germline lookup yields CDR1 SEHNR and CDR2 FQNEAQ (reference sequence). This CDR3 is built from 15 residues. The trim removed 4 bases at V and 4 bases at J, leaving 6 bases unmatched. DNA for the CDR3: TGTGCCAGCAGCTACGTCGGGACAGGATACAATGAGCAGTTCTTC. Encoded protein: CASSYVGTGYNEQFF.

The chain has TRBV11-2 and TRBJ2-7, with 10 bases identical to TRBD2. The junction had 7 bases not matched to a gene; V was cut back by 4 bases and J by 4 bases. CDR1 is SGHAT, CDR2 FQNNGV, per germline. The CDR3 spans 15 residues. The CDR3 DNA reads TGTGCCAGCAGCTCCGGAAGCGGGAGGGGGTACGAGCAGTACTTC. Translated: CASSSGSGRGYEQYF.

Only a few counts were recorded for this clonotype. V and J are TRBV30 and TRBJ2-3; D is undetermined. The germline CDR1 and CDR2 sequences are GTSNPN and SVGIG (reference sequence). Trimming cost V 5 bases and J 4 bases, with 4 bases left between them. The CDR3 has 10 amino acids. The CDR3: CAWEADTQYF. DNA of the CDR3: TGTGCCTGGGAGGCAGATACGCAGTATTTT.

This clonotype was found many times. The rearrangement uses TRBV5-1 and TRBJ2-5; the match to TRBD2 covers 8 bases. The germline V gene encodes CDR1 SGHRS and CDR2 YFSETQ. J was trimmed by 2 bases and V by 3 bases; bases with no gene match: 9. The CDR3 loop spans 16 amino acids. The CDR3 sequence is CASSSQPTSEQETQYF. The CDR3 region has the DNA TGCGCCAGCAGCTCTCAACCGACTAGCGAACAAGAGACCCAGTACTTC.

A few counts support this clonotype. The J gene is TRBJ2-1, the V gene TRBV3-1; 12 nucleotides match TRBD2. In germline, CDR1 is LGHDT, CDR2 YNNKEL (reference sequence). Trimming took 5 bases from V and 3 from J; bases not matched to a gene: 5. The CDR3 spans 16 residues. CDR3 loop: CASSYTSGGFYNEQFF. CDR3 in DNA: TGTGCCAGCAGCTATACTAGCGGGGGGTTCTACAATGAGCAGTTCTTC.

The chain uses TRBV6-1 and TRBJ1-2; 7 nucleotides agree with TRBD1. The V segment lost 6 bases and the J segment 8 bases; nucleotides outside the gene matches: 9. From germline, CDR1 is MNHNS and CDR2 SASEGT. The CDR3 extends over 13 amino acids. The CDR3 DNA is TGTGCCAGCAGCCCGGACAGGTTCTGGGGCTACACCTTC. Amino acids: CASSPDRFWGYTF.

The DNA for the CDR3 is TGCAGTGCTGTCGCCGGGGGACGCTCTGGGGCCAACGTCCTGACTTTC. Its translation is CSAVAGGRSGANVLTF. The J gene is TRBJ2-6, the V gene TRBV20-1, with a possible D match to TRBD2 (6 bases). The V end lost 5 bases, the J end lost 0 bases, and 14 bases lay between the germline ends. Germline V CDR1 and CDR2: DFQATT, SNEGSKA (reference sequence). The CDR3 is made up of 16 amino acids.

This clonotype was seen a handful of times. This rearrangement joins TRBV7-2 to TRBJ2-3; 9 bases map to TRBD1. CDR3 length: 15 residues. The germline V gene encodes CDR1 SGHTA and CDR2 FQGNSA. Trimming cost V 5 bases and J 4 bases; bases outside gene matches: 7. CDR3 in DNA: TGTGCCAGCAGCCCGTGGGACAGGGCCCCAGATACGCAGTATTTT. It specifies CASSPWDRAPDTQYF. Combining the CDR3 with reference TRBV7-2 and TRBJ2-3 gives the whole variable domain GAGVSQSPSNKVTEKGKDVELRCDPISGHTALYWYRQSLGQGLEFLIYFQGNSAPDKSGLPSDRFSAERTGGSVSTLTIQRTQQEDSAVYLCASSPWDRAPDTQYFGPGTRLTVL.